This TCR beta chain emerged from a study of blood T cell repertoires in COVID-19. In the case of this clone: The sample carries other DNA sequences with the same CDR3.

Looked up from germline, CDR1 is MDHEN and CDR2 is SYDVKM. This CDR3 region has 14 residues. V trimming: 4 bases; J trimming: 1 base; junction bases outside the gene matches: 2. Assay used: immunoSEQ multiplex PCR; TCRdb lists only in-frame clones, some missing. The table records about 75,000 clones, under 80% of them present only once. The material sequenced was peripheral blood. The rearrangement links TRBV28 to TRBJ2-7; 9 positions agree with TRBD1. The TCR comes from a human donor with acute or convalescent COVID-19. The donor label of this sample is uncertain. CDR3 bases: TGTGCCAGCAGTTCCGGGACAGGGTCCTACGAGCAGTACTTC. Protein: CASSSGTGSYEQYF.